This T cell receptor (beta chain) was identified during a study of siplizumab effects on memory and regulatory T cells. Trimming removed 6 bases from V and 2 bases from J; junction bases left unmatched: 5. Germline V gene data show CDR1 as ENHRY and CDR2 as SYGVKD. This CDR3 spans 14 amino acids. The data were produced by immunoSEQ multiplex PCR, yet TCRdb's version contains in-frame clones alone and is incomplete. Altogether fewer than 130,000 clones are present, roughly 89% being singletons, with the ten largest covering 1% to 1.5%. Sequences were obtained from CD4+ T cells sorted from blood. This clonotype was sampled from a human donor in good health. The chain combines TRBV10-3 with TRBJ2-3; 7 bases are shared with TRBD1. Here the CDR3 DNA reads TGTGCCATCAGATCCGGGACAGTCACAGATACGCAGTATTTT. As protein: CAIRSGTVTDTQYF.